This T cell receptor beta chain originates from a study of CD8 T cells in ankylosing spondylitis. Findings of the study overall: Peripheral blood held disease-linked clones only at relatively low frequency, and these were CD8+. Some motif variants had been reported before (in reactive arthritis synovial fluid and blood). Apparently characteristic of ankylosing spondylitis blood was a TCR beta motif (eight highly homologous variants).

Notes on this clonotype: What it recognizes is unknown.

From germline, CDR1 is SGHVS and CDR2 FNYEAQ. The V end lost 5 bases, the J end lost 5 bases, and 19 bases lay between the germline ends. This CDR3 is built from 15 residues. Libraries for TCR beta were made by quantitative 5'-RACE with molecular barcodes. Via MiXCR, TCRdb re-called the 5' RACE reads, giving one row per CDR3 protein. The sample shows hundreds of thousands of distinct CDR3 sequences, roughly 18% of them seen only once. The origin of this receptor is a male donor with ankylosing spondylitis. Input material: blood, either unsorted or a sorted T cell fraction (not recorded which). V is TRBV7-6 and J is TRBJ2-7; D unclear. The CDR3 coding sequence is TGTGCCAGCAGCCTAGGCGGTAAATTACAGAACGAGCAGTACTTC. Encoded protein: CASSLGGKLQNEQYF.